One and the same sample provided the 6 T cell receptor beta chains below, sequenced in a study of CD8 T cells in ankylosing spondylitis. TCRdb itself ran the 5' RACE reads through MiXCR, one entry per CDR3 protein. The sample includes under 300,000 distinct CDR3 sequences, approximately 12% of them seen just once. Input material: blood, either unsorted or a sorted T cell fraction (not recorded which). These receptors originate from a male donor with ankylosing spondylitis or in good health (not recorded which).

This clonotype showed up many times. V gene TRBV5-1 combines with J gene TRBJ2-1, with 10 positions matching TRBD1. The CDR3 has 15 amino acids. Germline-derived CDR1 and CDR2 are SGHRS and YFSETQ. V was pared by 0 bases and J by 5 bases, with 2 bases of the junction left unmatched. The CDR3 bases are TGCGCCAGCAGCTTGGCCGGGACAGGGGACAATGAGCAGTTCTTC. Translating it yields CASSLAGTGDNEQFF.

This clonotype has a single count. J is TRBJ1-5 and V is TRBV29-1; D might be TRBD1 (6 bases). Germline V gives CDR1 SQVTM, CDR2 ANQGSEA. V lost 4 bases and J 3 bases, leaving 7 bases between the germline ends. The CDR3 runs to 12 residues. CDR3 in amino acids: CSVGGLNQPQHF. The CDR3 DNA sequence: TGCAGCGTTGGGGGGCTCAATCAGCCCCAGCATTTT.

This clonotype was seen ten or more times. The chain recombines TRBV20-1 with TRBJ2-2, with D unresolved. V shed 6 bases and J shed 0 bases, with 17 bases lying between them. CDR1 DFQATT and CDR2 SNEGSKA come from the germline V gene (reference sequence). CDR3 length: 16 amino acids. The CDR3 coding sequence is TGCAGTGCCCAGTCCCAAATTAAACCGAACACCGGGGAGCTGTTTTTT. It is translated as CSAQSQIKPNTGELFF.

This clonotype was seen ten or more times. The chain combines TRBV12-3 or TRBV12-4 with TRBJ2-3, with 11 nucleotides matching TRBD1. V was clipped by 4 bases and J by 4 bases; unmatched bases: 10. There are 17 residues in the CDR3. CDR3 nucleotide sequence: TGTGCCAGCAGTTCCCAACGCGGGACAGGGGGGTCAGATACGCAGTATTTT. Translated: CASSSQRGTGGSDTQYF.

This clonotype appeared a few times. This rearrangement joins TRBV20-1 to TRBJ2-5, with D unresolved. The V end lost 0 bases, the J end lost 2 bases, and 13 bases lay between the germline ends. This CDR3 has 15 amino acids. From germline, CDR1 is DFQATT and CDR2 SNEGSKA (reference sequence). DNA for the CDR3: TGCAGTGCTAGAGACCCAATTCACTATCAAGAGACCCAGTACTTC. This codes for CSARDPIHYQETQYF.

This clonotype was seen repeatedly, ten times or more. Sequence at one end of the junction differs from germline and may be a read error. The chain combines TRBV18 with TRBJ1-2; maybe TRBD1 (6 bases). From germline, CDR1 is KGHSH and CDR2 LQKENI. CDR3 length: 11 amino acids. The CDR3 DNA reads TGTGCCAGTTCACAGGGTTCCGTCTACACCTTC. It yields the protein CASSQGSVYTF.